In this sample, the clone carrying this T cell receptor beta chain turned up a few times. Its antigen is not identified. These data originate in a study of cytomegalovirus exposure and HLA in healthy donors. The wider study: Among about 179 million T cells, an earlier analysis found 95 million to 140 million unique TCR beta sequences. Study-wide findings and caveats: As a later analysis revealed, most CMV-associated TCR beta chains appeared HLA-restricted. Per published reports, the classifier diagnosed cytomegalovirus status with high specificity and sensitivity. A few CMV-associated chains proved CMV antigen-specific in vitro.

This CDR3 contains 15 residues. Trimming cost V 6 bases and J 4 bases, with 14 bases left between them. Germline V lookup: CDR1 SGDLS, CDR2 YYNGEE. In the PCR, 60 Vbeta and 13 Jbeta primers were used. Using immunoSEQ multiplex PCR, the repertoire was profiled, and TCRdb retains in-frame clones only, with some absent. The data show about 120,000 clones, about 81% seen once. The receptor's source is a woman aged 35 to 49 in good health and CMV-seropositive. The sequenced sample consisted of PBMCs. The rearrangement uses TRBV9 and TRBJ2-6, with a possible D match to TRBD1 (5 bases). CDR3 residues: CASTKGHLGANVLTF. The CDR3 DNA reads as TGTGCCAGCACGAAAGGACATTTGGGGGCCAACGTCCTGACTTTC. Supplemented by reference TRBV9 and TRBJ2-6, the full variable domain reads DSGVTQTPKHLITATGQRVTLRCSPRSGDLSVYWYQQSLDQGLQFLIQYYNGEERAKGNILERFSAQQFPDLHSELNLSSLELGDSALYFCASTKGHLGANVLTFGAGSRLTVL.